Shown below are 9 T cell receptor beta chains from a single sample sequenced in a study of a mutant IDH1 vaccine in newly diagnosed glioma. No cognate antigen is known for these TCRs. This sample's time point: week 23, last vaccination. Each dose of the vaccine consisted of 300 ug of mutant IDH1 20-mer peptide, with topical imiquimod. Sequenced by immunoSEQ multiplex PCR; TCRdb stores in-frame clones only, minus some. The sample carries 60,000 or so clones, about 81% recorded once. Source: PBMCs, taken from a glioma patient whose treatment included an IDH1 peptide vaccine. The receptor set was obtained from a middle-aged woman with glioma. Some clones in this sample may be carry-over from other donors' samples.

This clone has only one observation. The rearrangement links TRBV7-9 to TRBJ1-1; TRBD1 matches at 9 bases. This CDR3 is 16 amino acids long. V gave up 7 bases and J gave up 1 base; unmatched junction bases: 10. The germline V gene encodes CDR1 SEHNR and CDR2 FQNEAQ (reference sequence). CDR3 in amino acids: CASIASGQGGNTEAFF. CDR3 nucleotide sequence: TGTGCCAGCATCGCTTCGGGACAGGGAGGGAACACTGAAGCTTTCTTT.

The chain recombines TRBV7-2 with TRBJ2-7, with TRBD1 matching 10 bases. The CDR3 sequence is 15 residues long. With 5 bases clipped from V and 2 bases from J, the junction kept 6 bases outside the gene matches. The V gene's germline CDR1 is SGHTA and CDR2 FQGNSA. Written as DNA, the CDR3 is TGTGCCAGCAGCCACTACGGGACAGGGGCCTACGAGCAGTACTTC. It translates to CASSHYGTGAYEQYF.

The CDR3 DNA reads TGTGCCTGGAGTAATGTGGTGCTCTCCTACGAGCAGTACTTC. This sequence encodes CAWSNVVLSYEQYF. This rearrangement joins TRBV30 to TRBJ2-7; D not certain. Germline CDR1 and CDR2: GTSNPN and SVGIG (reference sequence). Trimming took 2 bases from V and 0 from J, leaving 11 bases between them. The CDR3 is 14 residues long. Full variable domain (remainder filled in from reference TRBV30 and TRBJ2-7): SQTIHQWPATLVQPVGSPLSLECTVEGTSNPNLYWYRQAAGRGLQLLFYSVGIGQISSEVPQNLSASRPQDRQFILSSKKLLLSDSGFYLCAWSNVVLSYEQYFGPGTRLTVT.

The rearrangement joins TRBV23-1 to TRBJ1-4; D call uncertain. TRBV23-1 is an ORF, and what it does is uncertain. This CDR3 comprises 13 residues. Trimming pared 4 bases from V and 7 bases from J, leaving 10 bases between. The CDR3 coding sequence is TGCGCCAGCAGTCCAGTGTCAGGTGAAAAACTGTTTTTT. The encoded protein is CASSPVSGEKLFF.

The genes are TRBV10-3 and TRBJ2-3; 8 nucleotides line up with TRBD1. The ends lost 5 bases at V and 1 base at J; junction bases unmatched: 5. Germline CDR1 reads ENHRY; CDR2 reads SYGVKD. The CDR3 is made up of 15 amino acids. The CDR3, as DNA: TGTGCCATCAGTTTCCCGACAGGGGGCACAGATACGCAGTATTTT. Amino acid sequence: CAISFPTGGTDTQYF.

The rearrangement uses TRBV30 and TRBJ1-1; D is unclear. The germline V and J ends were trimmed by 4 bases and 3 bases, with 9 bases remaining between them. Germline V CDR1 and CDR2: GTSNPN, SVGIG (reference sequence). The length of the CDR3 is 12 residues. CDR3 amino acids: CAWTYGDTEAFF. The CDR3 DNA reads TGTGCCTGGACCTATGGGGACACTGAAGCTTTCTTT.

The J gene is TRBJ2-3, the V gene TRBV2; 8 bases are a match to TRBD2. The CDR3 runs 14 residues. The V gene end was trimmed by 7 bases and the J gene end by 2 bases; junction bases not matched to a gene: 5. From germline, CDR1 is SNHLY and CDR2 FYNNEI. In DNA form, the CDR3 reads TGTGCCAGCATAGCGGGACTTCCCACAGATACGCAGTATTTT. Residues: CASIAGLPTDTQYF.

This chain connects TRBV12-5 to TRBJ1-1; 11 bases align to TRBD1. J lost 0 bases, V lost 6 bases, and 6 bases had no gene match. The CDR3 totals 16 residues. The germline V gene encodes CDR1 LGHNT and CDR2 FRNRAP. Here the CDR3 reads CASGWDRGTVNTEAFF. Written as DNA, the CDR3 is TGTGCTAGTGGCTGGGACAGGGGGACGGTGAACACTGAAGCTTTCTTT.

This clone was seen a handful of times. This rearrangement joins TRBV5-1 to TRBJ1-1; a weak D match, TRBD1 (5 bases). V was cut by 6 bases and J by 9 bases, with 18 bases left in between. This CDR3 contains 13 residues. CDR1 and CDR2 (germline): SGHRS, YFSETQ. CDR3 amino acids: CASTEVGESKAFF. In nucleotides, the CDR3 is TGCGCCAGCACCGAGGTAGGGGAATCGAAAGCTTTCTTT.